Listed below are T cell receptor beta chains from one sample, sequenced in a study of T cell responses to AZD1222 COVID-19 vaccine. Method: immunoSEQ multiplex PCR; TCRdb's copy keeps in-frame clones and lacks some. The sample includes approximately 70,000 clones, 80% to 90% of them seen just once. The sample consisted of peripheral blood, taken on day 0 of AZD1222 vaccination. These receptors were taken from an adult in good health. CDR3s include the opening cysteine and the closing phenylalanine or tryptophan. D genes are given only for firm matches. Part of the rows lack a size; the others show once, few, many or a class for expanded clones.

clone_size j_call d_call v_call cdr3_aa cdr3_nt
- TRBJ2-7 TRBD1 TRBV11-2 CASSFGTGEYEQYF TGTGCCAGCAGCTTCGGGACAGGGGAATACGAGCAGTACTTC
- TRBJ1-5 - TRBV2 CASSDGQGSQPQHF TGTGCCAGCAGTGATGGGCAGGGAAGTCAGCCCCAGCATTTT
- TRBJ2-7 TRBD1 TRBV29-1 CSGTGEGDEQYF TGCAGCGGGACAGGCGAGGGGGACGAGCAGTACTTC
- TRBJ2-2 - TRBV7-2 CASSLVWGTGELFF TGTGCCAGCAGCTTAGTTTGGGGAACCGGGGAGCTGTTTTTT
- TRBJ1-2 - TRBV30 CACPGHYGYTF TGTGCCTGCCCGGGACACTATGGCTACACCTTC
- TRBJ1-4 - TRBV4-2 CASSQASSGRGTNNEKLFF TGTGCCAGCAGCCAAGCCTCCTCGGGTAGGGGGACAAATAATGAAAAACTGTTTTTT
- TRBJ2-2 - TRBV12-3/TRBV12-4 CASSRTGELFF TGTGCCAGCAGTCGTACCGGGGAGCTGTTTTTT
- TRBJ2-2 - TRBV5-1 CASSLAGTDKVGELFF TGCGCCAGCAGCTTGGCCGGGACGGACAAGGTCGGGGAGCTGTTTTTT
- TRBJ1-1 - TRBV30 CAWSVSTEAFF TGTGCCTGGAGTGTGAGTACTGAAGCTTTCTTT
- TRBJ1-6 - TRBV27 CASSLAAYNSPLHF TGTGCCAGCAGTTTGGCCGCCTATAATTCACCCCTCCACTTT
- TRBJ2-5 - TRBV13 CASSLGDSRRETQYF TGTGCCAGCAGCTTAGGGGACAGTCGTCGCGAGACCCAGTACTTC
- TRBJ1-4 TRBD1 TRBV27 CASRTGTGFEKLFF TGTGCCAGCAGGACCGGGACAGGGTTCGAAAAACTGTTTTTT
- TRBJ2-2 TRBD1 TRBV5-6 CASSDGTGVGRILTGELFF TGTGCCAGCAGCGACGGGACAGGGGTTGGGAGGATTCTAACCGGGGAGCTGTTTTTT
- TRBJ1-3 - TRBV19 CASSAGAGNTIYF TGTGCCAGTTCAGCGGGGGCTGGAAACACCATATATTTT
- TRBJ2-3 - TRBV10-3 CASASGVASTDTQYF TGTGCCTCCGCATCAGGGGTGGCTAGCACAGATACGCAGTATTTT
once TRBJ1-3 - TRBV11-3 CASSLNSGNTIYF TGTGCCAGCAGCTTAAACTCTGGAAACACCATATATTTT
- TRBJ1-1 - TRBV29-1 CSAGRGIGANEAFF TGCAGCGCGGGTCGAGGGATAGGGGCTAACGAAGCTTTCTTT
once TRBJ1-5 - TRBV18 CASSLSSLPISNQPQHF TGTGCCAGCTCACTCTCCTCCCTGCCCATCTCCAATCAGCCCCAGCATTTT
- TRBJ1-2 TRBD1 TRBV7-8 CASSPTGTDYGYTF TGTGCCAGCAGCCCAACCGGGACAGACTATGGCTACACCTTC
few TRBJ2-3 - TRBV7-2 CASRGPTDTQYF TGTGCCAGCAGGGGGCCCACAGATACGCAGTATTTT
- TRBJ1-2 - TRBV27 CASSLSYRDGGYTF TGTGCCAGCAGTTTATCCTACAGGGATGGTGGCTACACCTTC
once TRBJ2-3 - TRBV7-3 CASSLRPTDTQYF TGTGCCAGCAGCTTAAGGCCCACAGATACGCAGTATTTT